One sample yielded the 18 T cell receptor beta chains listed below, sequenced in a study of cytomegalovirus exposure and HLA in healthy donors. The PCR used 60 Vbeta and 13 Jbeta primers. Some clones are missing from TCRdb's copy, which holds only in-frame ones; the method was immunoSEQ multiplex PCR. This sample has 160,000 or so clones, with over 80% found just once. Sequenced input: PBMCs. These receptors were collected from a woman younger than 30 in good health and CMV-seronegative.

This sequence joins TRBV7-6 and TRBJ2-5; TRBD1 agrees at 7 bases. V lost 1 base, J lost 5 bases, and 10 bases stayed unmatched. Germline V gives CDR1 SGHVS, CDR2 FNYEAQ. CDR3 length equals 16 residues. The CDR3 DNA sequence: TGTGCCAGCAGCTTAGAAGACAGGGCAGCGTGGGAGACCCAGTACTTC. Translating gives CASSLEDRAAWETQYF.

The chain recombines TRBV28 with TRBJ1-5; the D gene is possibly TRBD1 (5 bases). Between the trimmed V and J ends, which lost 5 bases and 6 bases, there was a span of 11 bases. Germline loops: CDR1 MDHEN, CDR2 SYDVKM. The CDR3 sequence is 13 residues long. The CDR3 bases are TGTGCCAGCAGTACGACAGACGGTCAGCCCCAGCATTTT. Translation gives CASSTTDGQPQHF.

The V and J genes are TRBV18 and TRBJ2-2; no definite D call. Germline V gives CDR1 KGHSH, CDR2 LQKENI. Trimming removed 5 bases from V and 3 bases from J, with 4 bases in between. The CDR3 has 12 residues. The CDR3 DNA sequence: TGTGCCAGCTCATATGACACCGGGGAGCTGTTTTTT. Amino acids: CASSYDTGELFF.

V and J are TRBV6-5 and TRBJ2-7; 9 positions agree with TRBD2. V trimming: 0 bases; J trimming: 6 bases; junction bases outside the gene matches: 6. CDR1 MNHEY and CDR2 SVGAGI come from the germline V gene. CDR3 length: 15 residues. CDR3 sequence: CASSYSPAGGIEQYF. In nucleotides, the CDR3 is TGTGCCAGCAGTTACTCCCCAGCGGGGGGCATCGAGCAGTACTTC.

CDR3 nucleotides: TGTGCCGGCGGGGTCTCTGGAAACACCATATATTTT. Translated, it gives CAGGVSGNTIYF. The V call is TRBV30, the J call TRBJ1-3; the D is unclear. This CDR3 is built from 12 residues. Looked up from germline, CDR1 is GTSNPN and CDR2 is SVGIG (reference sequence). Trimming stripped 8 bases from V and 0 bases from J, with 8 bases between.

This rearrangement joins TRBV15 to TRBJ2-1, with 10 nucleotides matching TRBD1. V lost 8 bases, J lost 3 bases, and 22 bases stayed unmatched. Germline V gene sequence: CDR1 LNHNV, CDR2 YYDKDF (reference sequence). The CDR3 is 20 amino acids. CDR3 loop: CATGGSTGGRGTPSYNEQFF. The CDR3 coding sequence is TGTGCCACCGGGGGCTCGACAGGGGGCAGGGGGACCCCAAGCTACAATGAGCAGTTCTTC.

V and J are TRBV28 and TRBJ2-6, with no clear D. The CDR3 runs to 15 residues. Trimming pared 3 bases from V and 1 base from J, leaving 7 bases between. Germline V gene sequence: CDR1 MDHEN, CDR2 SYDVKM. As DNA, the CDR3 is TGTGCCAGCAGTTTTGTCGGTTCTGGGGCCAACGTCCTGACTTTC. Protein: CASSFVGSGANVLTF.

The rearrangement uses TRBV5-4 and TRBJ1-5; D is undetermined. This CDR3 has 15 amino acids. V lost 0 bases and J lost 8, with 15 bases in between. Germline values: CDR1 SGHNT, CDR2 YYREEE (reference sequence). CDR3 protein: CASSLGPSRGEPQHF. Written as DNA, the CDR3 is TGTGCCAGCAGCTTGGGGCCAAGCCGGGGAGAGCCCCAGCATTTT.

The gene calls are TRBV9 and TRBJ2-1; the D gene is possibly TRBD1 (6 bases). There are 15 residues in the CDR3. Trimming pared 2 bases from V and 7 bases from J, leaving 16 bases between. The germline V gene has CDR1 SGDLS and CDR2 YYNGEE. In DNA form, the CDR3 reads TGTGCCAGCAGCGTCCGGGACACATACAATAATGAGCAGTTCTTC. This encodes CASSVRDTYNNEQFF.

This clone has more than one count but fewer than ten. This chain links TRBV2 with TRBJ2-7, with 12 positions matching TRBD1. Losses at the gene ends were 3 bases for V and 4 bases for J; bases not matched to a gene: 4. The CDR3 loop spans 15 amino acids. CDR1 is SNHLY and CDR2 is FYNNEI in the germline V gene. The CDR3 spells CASSDLGQGAYEQYF. The CDR3 nucleotides read TGTGCCAGCAGTGACTTGGGACAGGGGGCTTACGAGCAGTACTTC.

Details on this clone: The junction departs from germline at one end; a sequencing error may be responsible. CDR3 bases: TGTTCCAGCAGCTTGGGTACCAGGGTTCTCTATGGGCGCGATGGCTACACCTTC. This gives the protein CSSSLGTRVLYGRDGYTF. The chain has TRBV7-9 and TRBJ1-2; D perhaps matches TRBD1 (5 bases). The germline CDR1 and CDR2 sequences are SEHNR and FQNEAQ (reference sequence). The CDR3 spans 18 residues.

In this sample, this clone turned up once. V gene TRBV7-2 combines with J gene TRBJ1-5; perhaps TRBD1 as D (6 bases). Deletions cut 6 bases from V and 6 bases from J, with 18 bases between. CDR3 length: 15 residues. Germline V gives CDR1 SGHTA, CDR2 FQGNSA. CDR3 protein: CASRPQGGVIQPQHF. As DNA, the CDR3 is TGTGCCAGCAGACCACAGGGCGGAGTTATTCAGCCCCAGCATTTT.

V is TRBV19 and J is TRBJ1-4; 7 bases map to TRBD1. Germline V lookup: CDR1 LNHDA, CDR2 SQIVND (reference sequence). The CDR3 extends over 15 amino acids. V lost 5 bases to trimming and J lost 4 bases; unmatched junction nucleotides: 7. Written as DNA, the CDR3 is TGTGCCAGTAGTTCCAGACAGGGATTTAATGAAAAACTGTTTTTT. This codes for CASSSRQGFNEKLFF.

The chain combines TRBV30 with TRBJ1-5; D gene unclear. Germline V lookup: CDR1 GTSNPN, CDR2 SVGIG (reference sequence). V was cut by 3 bases and J by 4 bases, with 16 bases left in between. This CDR3 contains 15 residues. The CDR3 nucleotides read TGTGCCTGGAGGAGCGGGAGAGCATGGAATCAGCCCCAGCATTTT. Protein sequence: CAWRSGRAWNQPQHF.

This chain joins TRBV27 and TRBJ2-3, with 11 bases fitting TRBD2. The trim removed 6 bases at V and 2 bases at J, leaving 4 bases unmatched. CDR3 length: 15 amino acids. Per the germline V gene, CDR1 is MNHEY and CDR2 is SMNVEV (reference sequence). In nucleotides, the CDR3 is TGTGCCAGCAGCATACTAGCGGGGGTCACAGATACGCAGTATTTT. It is translated as CASSILAGVTDTQYF.

This chain joins TRBV9 and TRBJ2-5; 10 bases map to TRBD1. The CDR3 length is 17 residues. V trimming: 4 bases; J trimming: 4 bases; junction bases outside the gene matches: 13. Germline loops: CDR1 SGDLS, CDR2 YYNGEE. The CDR3 DNA follows: TGTGCCAGCAGCCCCCAATTGGGACAGGGGAGGGGAGAGACCCAGTACTTC. Its translation is CASSPQLGQGRGETQYF.

In this sample, this clone turned up a few times. The chain has TRBV6-1 and TRBJ1-5; TRBD1 is a possible D gene (6 bases). Trimming took 4 bases from V and 3 from J, leaving 13 bases between them. The CDR3 spans 15 residues. Germline V gene sequence: CDR1 MNHNS, CDR2 SASEGT. DNA of the CDR3: TGTGCCAGCAGTGGGCAAACAGGGATCAATCAGCCCCAGCATTTT. This codes for CASSGQTGINQPQHF.

The J gene is TRBJ2-1, the V gene TRBV7-9; TRBD2 matches 13 bases. The J segment lost 7 bases and the V segment lost 4 bases, leaving 7 bases of the junction unmatched. In germline, CDR1 is SEHNR, CDR2 FQNEAQ (reference sequence). The CDR3 is 16 amino acids. The CDR3: CASSSYGLAGVNEQFF. Written as DNA, the CDR3 is TGTGCCAGCAGCTCTTACGGACTAGCGGGGGTTAATGAGCAGTTCTTC.